This passage covers 30 T cell receptor beta chains from one sample sequenced in a study of shared clonotypes between healthy human individuals. TCRdb's table, derived via immunoSEQ multiplex PCR, lists solely in-frame clones and lacks some. This sample yields some 2.3 million clones, of which approximately 95% are seen a single time; 0.35% to 0.45% belongs to the top ten. The sequencing sample was made of naive CD4+ T cells from PBMCs. Subset indicated: CD45RA+ positively selected. The receptors derive from a young man in good health. Some clones in this sample may be carry-over from other donors' samples.

This CDR3 is CASSPWIRGANYGYTF. CDR3 nucleotides: TGTGCCAGCAGTCCGTGGATCCGAGGGGCCAACTATGGCTACACCTTC. V gene TRBV27 combines with J gene TRBJ1-2; possible D gene TRBD1, 5 bases. V was trimmed by 5 bases and J by 2 bases, leaving 18 bases between them. The CDR3 totals 16 residues. Germline V CDR1 and CDR2: MNHEY, SMNVEV (reference sequence).

This sequence joins TRBV28 and TRBJ1-1, with 8 bases matching TRBD1. Germline loops: CDR1 MDHEN, CDR2 SYDVKM. This CDR3 has 15 amino acids. J was trimmed by 3 bases and V by 5 bases; bases with no gene match: 8. CDR3 amino acids: CASSPTGTGDTEAFF. DNA for the CDR3: TGTGCCAGCAGTCCAACCGGGACAGGAGACACTGAAGCTTTCTTT.

V usage is TRBV5-4 and J usage is TRBJ2-1; D not certain. V gave up 0 bases and J gave up 1 base, with 11 bases separating them. This CDR3 contains 16 residues. From germline, CDR1 is SGHNT and CDR2 YYREEE (reference sequence). DNA of the CDR3: TGTGCCAGCAGCTTGGCCAAGCTGCCGTCCTACAATGAGCAGTTCTTC. Translation gives CASSLAKLPSYNEQFF.

This chain joins TRBV6-1 and TRBJ1-1; D unclear. Deletions cut 4 bases from V and 1 base from J, with 7 bases between. Germline CDR1 reads MNHNS; CDR2 reads SASEGT. The CDR3 runs 13 residues. This chain's CDR3 is CASSGLGNTEAFF. The CDR3 DNA follows: TGTGCCAGCAGTGGATTGGGGAACACTGAAGCTTTCTTT.

The chain links TRBV19 to TRBJ2-6, with D possibly being TRBD1 or TRBD2 (5 bases each). Germline lookup yields CDR1 LNHDA and CDR2 SQIVND (reference sequence). The V end was cut by 11 bases, the J end by 4 bases, with 12 bases between. CDR3 length equals 13 residues. The CDR3 region is CAGGEFGANVLTF. The CDR3 DNA sequence: TGTGCCGGGGGAGAGTTCGGGGCCAACGTCCTGACTTTC. Full variable domain (rest looked up from reference TRBV19 and TRBJ2-6): DGGITQSPKYLFRKEGQNVTLSCEQNLNHDAMYWYRQDPGQGLRLIYYSQIVNDFQKGDIAEGYSVSREKKESFPLTVTSAQKNPTAFYLCAGGEFGANVLTFGAGSRLTVL.

The chain recombines TRBV30 with TRBJ2-1, with 10 bases lining up with TRBD1. The V segment lost 4 bases and the J segment 4 bases; nucleotides outside the gene matches: 7. CDR1 and CDR2 from the germline V gene are GTSNPN and SVGIG (reference sequence). CDR3 size: 15 residues. Here the CDR3 reads CAWILRDRGYNEQFF. The CDR3 DNA follows: TGTGCCTGGATTCTCCGGGACAGGGGTTACAATGAGCAGTTCTTC.

This clone occurred once. J is TRBJ2-2 and V is TRBV28; D might be TRBD2 (5 bases). V lost 3 bases to trimming and J lost 4 bases, with 12 bases between them. CDR1 is MDHEN, CDR2 SYDVKM, per germline. The CDR3 has 15 residues. CDR3 sequence reads: CASSLALRGTGELFF. CDR3 sequence (DNA): TGTGCCAGCAGTTTGGCTCTCCGGGGCACCGGGGAGCTGTTTTTT.

In this sample, this clone turned up once. The V gene is TRBV7-6, the J gene TRBJ2-2; 8 bases match TRBD1. V shed 4 bases, J shed 5 bases, and the junction held 9 bases outside the gene matches. The germline V gene encodes CDR1 SGHVS and CDR2 FNYEAQ. CDR3 size: 16 residues. CDR3 sequence (DNA): TGTGCCAGCAGCTCGGGCCGACAGGGGAGGACCGGGGAGCTGTTTTTT. Amino acids: CASSSGRQGRTGELFF. The full variable domain, in which reference TRBV7-6 and TRBJ2-2 provide the parts outside the CDR3, is GAGVSQSPRYKVTKRGQDVALRCDPISGHVSLYWYRQALGQGPEFLTYFNYEAQQDKSGLPNDRFSAERPEGSISTLTIQRTEQRDSAMYRCASSSGRQGRTGELFFGEGSRLTVL.

The chain carries TRBV10-3 and TRBJ2-3; D is perhaps TRBD2 (6 bases). V dropped 3 bases and J dropped 8 bases, with 9 bases sitting between them. Germline V gene sequence: CDR1 ENHRY, CDR2 SYGVKD. The CDR3 totals 12 residues. Written as DNA, the CDR3 is TGTGCCATCAGTGATGTGGAGGGTACGCAGTATTTT. It translates to CAISDVEGTQYF.

The chain is built from TRBV30 and TRBJ1-4; D call uncertain. Germline loops: CDR1 GTSNPN, CDR2 SVGIG (reference sequence). V was trimmed by 0 bases and J by 6 bases, leaving 8 bases between them. There are 13 residues in the CDR3. DNA for the CDR3: TGTGCCTGGAGTGTACGAGGAGATGAAAAACTGTTTTTT. This translates into CAWSVRGDEKLFF.

In its sample, this clone was seen a few times. This specimen includes other DNA sequences encoding the same CDR3. The rearrangement links TRBV28 to TRBJ1-5; the D is unclear. CDR1 MDHEN and CDR2 SYDVKM come from the germline V gene. V shed 6 bases and J shed 0 bases, with 3 bases lying between them. The CDR3 is 12 residues long. CDR3 sequence (DNA): TGTGCCAGCAGGCCTAGCAATCAGCCCCAGCATTTT. Its translation is CASRPSNQPQHF. The whole variable domain, remainder taken from reference TRBV28 and TRBJ1-5, is DVKVTQSSRYLVKRTGEKVFLECVQDMDHENMFWYRQDPGLGLRLIYFSYDVKMKEKGDIPEGYSVSREKKERFSLILESASTNQTSMYLCASRPSNQPQHFGDGTRLSIL.

The chain couples TRBV7-9 to TRBJ2-7; possible D gene TRBD2, 7 bases. Germline assignment: CDR1 SEHNR and CDR2 FQNEAQ (reference sequence). The CDR3 is made up of 15 amino acids. Trimming left V 7 bases short and J 1 base short, with 17 bases between. The CDR3 region is CASTWAGARSYEQYF. For the CDR3, the DNA is TGTGCCAGCACCTGGGCGGGGGCCAGGTCCTACGAGCAGTACTTC.

This clone occurred a few times. This sequence joins TRBV6-5 and TRBJ1-1, with D perhaps TRBD1 (5 bases). The V end was cut by 4 bases, the J end by 11 bases, with 14 bases between. Germline-derived CDR1 and CDR2 are MNHEY and SVGAGI. CDR3 length equals 12 residues. The CDR3 loop reads CASSSEGRGAFF. The CDR3 region has the DNA TGTGCCAGCAGTTCGGAGGGGAGAGGCGCTTTCTTT.

The chain recombines TRBV30 with TRBJ2-7; TRBD1 might be the D (6 bases). The CDR3 has 11 residues. The ends were cut back, 2 bases at V and 7 bases at J, with 9 bases in the middle. The germline V gene encodes CDR1 GTSNPN and CDR2 SVGIG (reference sequence). The CDR3 DNA follows: TGTGCCTGGAGTCAGGGGCTAGAGCAGTACTTC. Translating it yields CAWSQGLEQYF.

This chain connects TRBV10-3 to TRBJ2-7; 7 positions agree with TRBD1. Trimming at V came to 7 bases and at J to 12 bases, leaving 9 bases not matched to a gene. Germline lookup yields CDR1 ENHRY and CDR2 SYGVKD. The CDR3 consists of 11 residues. CDR3 DNA sequence: TGTGCCATCACCAAAGGACAGGAGTGGTACTTC. Protein product: CAITKGQEWYF.

The V gene is TRBV7-8, the J gene TRBJ1-2; 8 nucleotides agree with TRBD1. The V and J ends lost 2 bases and 4 bases, in that order; junction bases with no gene match: 6. The germline gives CDR1 SGHVS, CDR2 FQNEAQ. CDR3 length equals 15 residues. CDR3 bases: TGTGCCAGCAGCTTATCGGACAGGGACCGCTATGGCTACACCTTC. Its protein is CASSLSDRDRYGYTF.

The count of this clone is one. Other nucleotide sequences in the sample specify the same CDR3. The chain links TRBV9 to TRBJ2-1; 7 bases map to TRBD2. Germline lookup yields CDR1 SGDLS and CDR2 YYNGEE. This CDR3 has 13 residues. V dropped 1 base and J dropped 9; count of bases not matched to a gene: 4. The CDR3 reads CASSVRGEGEQFF. In DNA, the CDR3 is TGTGCCAGCAGCGTACGGGGGGAGGGTGAGCAGTTCTTC.

The DNA of the CDR3 is TGTGCCAGCAGCCCCGTAGCTAACTATGGCTACACCTTC. It specifies CASSPVANYGYTF. The chain has TRBV7-9 and TRBJ1-2; no reliable D call. Germline V gene data show CDR1 as SEHNR and CDR2 as FQNEAQ (reference sequence). This CDR3 is built from 13 residues. The V end lost 5 bases, the J end lost 0 bases, and 7 bases lay between the germline ends.

V and J are TRBV7-3 and TRBJ2-5, with D possibly called TRBD1 or TRBD2 (6 bases each). Trimming took 5 bases from V and 4 from J, leaving 17 bases between them. CDR3 length: 15 residues. Germline lookup yields CDR1 SGHTA and CDR2 FQGTGA. The CDR3 region is CASSAGTGARETQYF. For the CDR3, the DNA is TGTGCCAGCAGCGCAGGGACGGGGGCGCGAGAGACCCAGTACTTC.

CDR3: CASSNRDRGRDEQYF. The DNA of the CDR3 is TGTGCCAGCAGCAACCGGGACAGGGGGCGAGACGAGCAGTACTTC. The J gene is TRBJ2-7, the V gene TRBV7-2; TRBD1 matches at 12 bases. The V and J ends lost 5 bases and 5 bases, in that order; junction bases with no gene match: 7. The CDR3 totals 15 residues. Germline values: CDR1 SGHTA, CDR2 FQGNSA.

This clone is a singleton in its sample. The V and J genes are TRBV7-3 and TRBJ1-2, with a possible D match to TRBD1 (5 bases). V lost 6 bases, J lost 5 bases, and 16 bases lay in between. The CDR3 sequence is 14 residues long. Germline CDR1 SGHTA, CDR2 FQGTGA. The DNA of the CDR3 is TGTGCCAGCAGTTCCAGTGGGGGAATATATGGCTACACCTTC. It specifies CASSSSGGIYGYTF.

A word on this clone: The sample has other DNA sequences that encode this CDR3 too. The chain carries TRBV5-1 and TRBJ2-3; D may be TRBD1 or TRBD2 (5 bases each). Trimming stripped 4 bases from V and 3 bases from J, with 9 bases between. Germline lookup yields CDR1 SGHRS and CDR2 YFSETQ. This CDR3 has 13 amino acids. Here the CDR3 reads CASSAGATDTQYF. CDR3 bases: TGCGCCAGCAGCGCCGGGGCAACAGATACGCAGTATTTT.

The chain is built from TRBV19 and TRBJ2-3; 7 positions match TRBD2. The germline V gene has CDR1 LNHDA and CDR2 SQIVND (reference sequence). The CDR3 loop spans 15 amino acids. J gave up 0 bases and V 7 bases, and 7 bases lay outside the gene matches. The CDR3 is CASNPWRGSTDTQYF. The CDR3, as DNA: TGTGCCAGTAACCCCTGGCGGGGGAGCACAGATACGCAGTATTTT.

The rearrangement joins TRBV28 to TRBJ1-2, with D possibly being TRBD1 (5 bases). The CDR3 has 12 residues. Germline V gene sequence: CDR1 MDHEN, CDR2 SYDVKM. V lost 9 bases to trimming and J lost 8 bases, with 16 bases between them. CDR3 sequence: CASTAGLQGYTF. CDR3 DNA: TGTGCCAGTACGGCGGGACTCCAAGGCTACACCTTC.

The genes are TRBV5-1 and TRBJ2-1, with D perhaps TRBD2 (5 bases). Germline assignment: CDR1 SGHRS and CDR2 YFSETQ. This CDR3 spans 17 amino acids. Deletions cut 4 bases from V and 3 bases from J, with 20 bases between. CDR3 sequence (DNA): TGCGCCAGCAGCGCCCCCCCCGGAGGCCAACTCTACAATGAGCAGTTCTTC. Translation gives CASSAPPGGQLYNEQFF.

The V gene is TRBV28, the J gene TRBJ1-2; tentatively, D is TRBD1 (6 bases). From germline, CDR1 is MDHEN and CDR2 SYDVKM. V was shortened by 3 bases and J by 4 bases, with 15 bases between the two germline ends. This CDR3 comprises 15 residues. CDR3 amino acids: CASSFTDRKFYGYTF. In nucleotides, the CDR3 is TGTGCCAGCAGTTTCACGGACAGAAAGTTCTATGGCTACACCTTC.

V gene TRBV28 combines with J gene TRBJ2-5; TRBD2 matches at 7 bases. The germline gives CDR1 MDHEN, CDR2 SYDVKM. The CDR3 covers 16 residues. V shed 8 bases, J shed 4 bases, and the junction held 16 bases outside the gene matches. The CDR3 spells CASFSSGGPRGETQYF. The CDR3 bases are TGTGCCAGCTTCTCTAGCGGAGGGCCCCGGGGAGAGACCCAGTACTTC.

The V call is TRBV18, the J call TRBJ1-2; 11 bases map to TRBD1. The CDR3 loop spans 16 amino acids. The V gene end was trimmed by 3 bases and the J gene end by 1 base; junction bases not matched to a gene: 4. CDR1 and CDR2 (germline): KGHSH, LQKENI. The CDR3 region has the DNA TGTGCCAGCTCACCGTTCGGGACAGGGGGTAACTATGGCTACACCTTC. This encodes CASSPFGTGGNYGYTF.

This clone was observed once. Other DNA variants within this sample encode the same CDR3. The chain uses TRBV6-1 and TRBJ1-5; 9 positions agree with TRBD1. CDR3 size: 14 residues. Germline lookup yields CDR1 MNHNS and CDR2 SASEGT. With V trimmed by 5 bases and J by 7 bases, 6 bases remained unmatched. The DNA of the CDR3 is TGTGCCAGCAGTCCGGGACAGGGTAACCAGCCCCAGCATTTT. This translates into CASSPGQGNQPQHF.

V gene TRBV10-3 combines with J gene TRBJ1-5; tentatively, D is TRBD1 (6 bases). This CDR3 is 13 amino acids long. Germline CDR1 and CDR2: ENHRY and SYGVKD. The V end lost 11 bases, the J end lost 2 bases, and 13 bases lay between the germline ends. The CDR3 here is CASRPGGNQPQHF. The CDR3 nucleotides read TGTGCCTCCCGCCCAGGGGGCAATCAGCCCCAGCATTTT.